This is a list of T cell receptor beta chains from one sample in a study of CXCR3-negative and CXCR3-positive naive CD8 T cells. TCRdb re-called the 5' RACE reads and gives one entry per CDR3 protein, without DNA. Its listing shows around 140,000 distinct CDR3 sequences. Sequenced sample: naive CXCR3- CD8+ T cells from blood. All receptors derive from a human donor in good health. Some clones in this sample may be carry-over from other donors' samples. CDR3s include the opening cysteine and the closing phenylalanine or tryptophan. Each record gives: CDR3 protein, V gene, J gene.

CDR3 protein: CSARDPPSSTFTDTQYF
V gene: TRBV20-1
J gene: TRBJ2-3

CDR3 protein: CASSPTEYSNQPQHF
V gene: TRBV6-2/TRBV6-3
J gene: TRBJ1-5

CDR3 protein: CATRWTSGGSNEQFF
V gene: TRBV15
J gene: TRBJ2-1

CDR3 protein: CASSGGHLGNTDTQYF
V gene: TRBV28
J gene: TRBJ2-3

CDR3 protein: CATSSLGTGPYEQYF
V gene: TRBV15
J gene: TRBJ2-7

CDR3 protein: CASSLSPLGNEQFF
V gene: TRBV5-1
J gene: TRBJ2-1

CDR3 protein: CASSQTGTDTEAFF
V gene: TRBV5-1
J gene: TRBJ1-1

CDR3 protein: CASSISYSYEQYF
V gene: TRBV19
J gene: TRBJ2-7

CDR3 protein: CASSLVQKGDRTGELFF
V gene: TRBV7-6
J gene: TRBJ2-2

CDR3 protein: CASSLWTGGEQFF
V gene: TRBV13
J gene: TRBJ2-1

CDR3 protein: CASSLHDRGLAGDNEQFF
V gene: TRBV5-1
J gene: TRBJ2-1

CDR3 protein: CASSYAGGDTEAFF
V gene: TRBV6-6
J gene: TRBJ1-1

CDR3 protein: CSVGGTANEAFF
V gene: TRBV29-1
J gene: TRBJ1-1

CDR3 protein: CASSFEGASNPLFGNGGTRTQYF
V gene: TRBV28
J gene: TRBJ2-5

CDR3 protein: CASSPGGGGDGYTF
V gene: TRBV9
J gene: TRBJ1-2

CDR3 protein: CASVLAGAYEQFF
V gene: TRBV12-3/TRBV12-4
J gene: TRBJ2-1

CDR3 protein: CASSCPGGLSDCDEQFF
V gene: TRBV6-2/TRBV6-3
J gene: TRBJ2-1

CDR3 protein: CATSTESGLPGYNEQFF
V gene: TRBV15
J gene: TRBJ2-1

CDR3 protein: CASSWINNEQFF
V gene: TRBV3-1
J gene: TRBJ2-1

CDR3 protein: CASSKMGPTDTQYF
V gene: TRBV6-5
J gene: TRBJ2-3